This T cell receptor beta chain was obtained from a study of blood T cell repertoires in COVID-19. Turning to the study itself: COVID-19 samples from acute and convalescent phases originated in the United States, Italy and Spain. Nucleic acid was either cDNA or gDNA, and it came from T cells, B-cell-depleted T cells, or PBMCs.

In the authors' workflow: Amplification of reference gene primers was used by the study to estimate nucleated cell counts. Generated by immunoSEQ multiplex PCR, the TCRdb table keeps only in-frame clones and is missing some. V, J and clone size reflect that table, while D and trimming were determined from the DNA. The sample holds about 220,000 clones; around 84% are singletons and the top ten take roughly 5.3%. V lost 2 bases and J lost 9, with 15 bases in between. The V gene's germline CDR1 is SGHRS and CDR2 YFSETQ. The CDR3 sequence is 14 residues long. The genes are TRBV5-1 and TRBJ2-1; D perhaps matches TRBD1 (6 bases). Sequencing was done on a sample of peripheral blood. This sequence was found in a woman aged 55-75 years who had recovered from COVID-19. The CDR3 loop reads CASSFGQGTREQFF. Written as DNA, the CDR3 is TGCGCCAGCAGCTTTGGGCAGGGGACCCGTGAGCAGTTCTTC.